The present T cell receptor (beta chain) was sequenced within a study of long-term antiretroviral therapy in people with HIV. CDR1 is WSHSY and CDR2 is SAAADI in the germline V gene. With V trimmed by 5 bases and J by 5 bases, 10 bases remained unmatched. The CDR3 extends over 17 amino acids. A remark on this clone: What it binds is unknown.

Whole-study findings and limits: Collection spanned 2004 to 2017; ART regimens may be less effective than current ones.

At survey level, the immunoSEQ assay was run in its v3.0 version. Clones were read by immunoSEQ multiplex PCR, and TCRdb kept only the in-frame ones, dropping some. The sample holds 25,000 to 30,000 clones, over 75% seen once. This chain links TRBV10-2 with TRBJ2-1, with TRBD2 identical over 12 bases. The sequences come from unsorted PBMCs, collected 5.2 years after starting antiretroviral therapy. The TCR comes from a middle-aged woman with HIV. CDR3 region: CASSQLLAGGPDNEQFF. CDR3 DNA: TGCGCCAGCAGTCAACTTCTAGCGGGAGGGCCTGACAATGAGCAGTTCTTC.